The 5 T cell receptor beta chains presented below share a single source sample, sequenced in a study of cytomegalovirus exposure and HLA in healthy donors. The PCR had 60 Vbeta and 13 Jbeta primers. Sequencing was performed with immunoSEQ multiplex PCR; in TCRdb, only in-frame clones are kept and a portion is missing. This sample contains about 110,000 clones. Sequencing was done on a sample of PBMCs. These TCRs come from a man between 40 and 49 years old in good health and CMV-seropositive.

The chain joins TRBV5-4 to TRBJ1-4; D is unresolved. The ends were cut back, 1 base at V and 3 bases at J, with 10 bases in the middle. CDR1 and CDR2 (germline): SGHNT, YYREEE (reference sequence). This CDR3 region has 15 residues. The CDR3 DNA sequence: TGTGCCAGCAGCTTGTTTGGGCGGGCTAATGAAAAACTGTTTTTT. This encodes CASSLFGRANEKLFF.

The V call is TRBV5-6, the J call TRBJ1-2; D is perhaps TRBD1 (5 bases). The CDR3 extends over 15 amino acids. Germline loops: CDR1 SGHDT, CDR2 YYEEEE. V was clipped by 0 bases and J by 1 base, with 10 bases between them. CDR3 DNA sequence: TGTGCCAGCAGCTTGGATACGGGGGGTAACTATGGCTACACCTTC. Translated: CASSLDTGGNYGYTF.

V and J are TRBV7-2 and TRBJ2-3; 9 bases fit TRBD1. Germline V CDR1 and CDR2: SGHTA, FQGNSA. The V and J ends lost 6 bases and 2 bases, in that order; junction bases with no gene match: 6. CDR3 size: 15 residues. CDR3 nucleotide sequence: TGTGCCAGCAGAACCGGGACAGGGCCCACAGATACGCAGTATTTT. Protein product: CASRTGTGPTDTQYF.

The CDR3 region has the DNA TGTGCCAGCAGCCCCATGGGGAGTGCAGATACGCAGTATTTT. Its protein is CASSPMGSADTQYF. J is TRBJ2-3 and V is TRBV27; D is possibly TRBD2 (5 bases). From germline, CDR1 is MNHEY and CDR2 SMNVEV (reference sequence). The CDR3 consists of 14 residues. Trimming removed 6 bases at V and 4 bases at J, with 14 bases between.

The chain links TRBV4-2 to TRBJ2-3; 8 bases agree with TRBD2. CDR1 is LGHNA, CDR2 YNFKEQ, per germline. This CDR3 has 16 amino acids. J gave up 0 bases and V 7 bases, and 9 bases lay outside the gene matches. The CDR3 DNA follows: TGTGCCAGCAACGATTTAGCGGGGTCGAGCACAGATACGCAGTATTTT. Amino acid sequence: CASNDLAGSSTDTQYF.